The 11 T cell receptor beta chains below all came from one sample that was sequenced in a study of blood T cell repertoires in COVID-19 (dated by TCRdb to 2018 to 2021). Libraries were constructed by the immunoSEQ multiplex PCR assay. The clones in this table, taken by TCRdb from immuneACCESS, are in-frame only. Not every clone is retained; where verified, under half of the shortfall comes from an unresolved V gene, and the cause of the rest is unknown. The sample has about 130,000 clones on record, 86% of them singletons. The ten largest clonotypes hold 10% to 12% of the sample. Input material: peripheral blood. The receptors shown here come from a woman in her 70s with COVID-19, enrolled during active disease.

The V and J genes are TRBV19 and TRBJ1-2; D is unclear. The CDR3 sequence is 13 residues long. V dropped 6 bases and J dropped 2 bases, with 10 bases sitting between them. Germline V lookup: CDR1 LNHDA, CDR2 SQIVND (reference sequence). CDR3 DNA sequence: TGTGCCAGTAGCCAAGCGGGAAACTATGGCTACACCTTC. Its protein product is CASSQAGNYGYTF.

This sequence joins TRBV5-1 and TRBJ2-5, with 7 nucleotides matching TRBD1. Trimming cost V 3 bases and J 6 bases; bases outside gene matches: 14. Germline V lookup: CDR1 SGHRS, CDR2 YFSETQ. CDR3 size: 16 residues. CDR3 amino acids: CASSSPDRPMGQTQYF. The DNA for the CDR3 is TGCGCCAGCAGCTCTCCGGACAGGCCCATGGGGCAGACCCAGTACTTC.

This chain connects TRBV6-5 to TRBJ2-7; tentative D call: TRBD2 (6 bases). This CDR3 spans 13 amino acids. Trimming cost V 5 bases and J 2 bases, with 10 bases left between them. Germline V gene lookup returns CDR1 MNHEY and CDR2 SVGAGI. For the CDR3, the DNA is TGTGCCAGCAGTCGCGCGGGACCCTACGAGCAGTACTTC. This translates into CASSRAGPYEQYF.

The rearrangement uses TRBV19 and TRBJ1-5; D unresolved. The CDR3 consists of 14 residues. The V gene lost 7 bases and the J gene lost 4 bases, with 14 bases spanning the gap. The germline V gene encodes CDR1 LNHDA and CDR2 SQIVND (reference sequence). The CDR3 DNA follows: TGTGCCAGTAAGCGGGAGGGTCCGAATCAGCCCCAGCATTTT. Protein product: CASKREGPNQPQHF. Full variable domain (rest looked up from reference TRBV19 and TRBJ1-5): DGGITQSPKYLFRKEGQNVTLSCEQNLNHDAMYWYRQDPGQGLRLIYYSQIVNDFQKGDIAEGYSVSREKKESFPLTVTSAQKNPTAFYLCASKREGPNQPQHFGDGTRLSIL.

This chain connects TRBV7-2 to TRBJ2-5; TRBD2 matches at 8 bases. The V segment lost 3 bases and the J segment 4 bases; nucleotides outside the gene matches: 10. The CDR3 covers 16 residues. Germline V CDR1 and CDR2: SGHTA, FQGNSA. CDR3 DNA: TGTGCCAGCAGCTTGCAGCTTGGGAGCGGGGGAGAGACCCAGTACTTC. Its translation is CASSLQLGSGGETQYF. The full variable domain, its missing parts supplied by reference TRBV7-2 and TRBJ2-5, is GAGVSQSPSNKVTEKGKDVELRCDPISGHTALYWYRQSLGQGLEFLIYFQGNSAPDKSGLPSDRFSAERTGGSVSTLTIQRTQQEDSAVYLCASSLQLGSGGETQYFGPGTRLLVL.

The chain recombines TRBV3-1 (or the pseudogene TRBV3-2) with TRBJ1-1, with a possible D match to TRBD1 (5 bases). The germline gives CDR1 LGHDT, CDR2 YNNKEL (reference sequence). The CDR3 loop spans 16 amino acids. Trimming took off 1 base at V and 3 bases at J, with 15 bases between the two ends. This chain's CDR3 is CASSQGKGRVDTEAFF. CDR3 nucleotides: TGTGCCAGCAGCCAAGGAAAGGGCAGGGTGGACACTGAAGCTTTCTTT.

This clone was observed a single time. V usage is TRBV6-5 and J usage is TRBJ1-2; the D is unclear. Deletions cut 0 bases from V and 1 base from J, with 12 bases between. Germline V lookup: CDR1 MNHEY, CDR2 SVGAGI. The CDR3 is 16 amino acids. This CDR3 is CASSYSIRSDNYGYTF. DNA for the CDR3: TGTGCCAGCAGTTACTCGATAAGGAGCGATAACTATGGCTACACCTTC.

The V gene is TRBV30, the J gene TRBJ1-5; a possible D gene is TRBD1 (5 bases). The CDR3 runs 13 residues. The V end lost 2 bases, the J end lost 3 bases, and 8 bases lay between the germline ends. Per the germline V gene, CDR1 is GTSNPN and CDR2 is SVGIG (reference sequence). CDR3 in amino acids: CAWSRTLNQPQHF. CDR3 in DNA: TGTGCCTGGAGTAGGACACTCAATCAGCCCCAGCATTTT.

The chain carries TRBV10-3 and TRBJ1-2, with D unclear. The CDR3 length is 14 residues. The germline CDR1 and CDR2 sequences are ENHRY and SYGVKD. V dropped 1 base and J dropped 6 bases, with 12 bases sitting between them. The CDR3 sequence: CAISEYAADNGYTF. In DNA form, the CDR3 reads TGTGCCATCAGTGAGTATGCAGCAGACAATGGCTACACCTTC.

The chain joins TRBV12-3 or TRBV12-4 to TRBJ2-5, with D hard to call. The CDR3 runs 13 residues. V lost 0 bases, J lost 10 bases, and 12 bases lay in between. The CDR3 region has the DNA TGTGCCAGCAGTTTAGCGCGGCAGAGAGGCCAGTACTTC. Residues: CASSLARQRGQYF.

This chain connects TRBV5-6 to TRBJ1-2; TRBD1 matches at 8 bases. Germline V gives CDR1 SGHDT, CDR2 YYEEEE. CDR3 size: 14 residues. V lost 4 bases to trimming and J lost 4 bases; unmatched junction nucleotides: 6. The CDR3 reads CASSPIGQGYGYTF. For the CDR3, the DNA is TGTGCCAGCAGCCCAATCGGACAGGGCTATGGCTACACCTTC.